Below, 9 T cell receptor beta chains from the same sample are listed, as sequenced in a study of blood T cell repertoires in COVID-19 (dated by TCRdb to 2019 to 2021). Receptor amplification or capture employed the immunoSEQ multiplex PCR assay. TCRdb provides this immuneACCESS table in a form limited to in-frame rearrangements. Some clones are lacking; in checked studies, under half of them reflect an unresolved V gene, and why the rest are absent is not known. The sample has 56,000 or so clones on record, around 84% of them singletons. The top ten constitute 28% of the sample. The sequenced sample was peripheral blood. These receptors all stem from a human donor in a cohort sampled during active COVID-19.

This clone has just one count. The J gene is TRBJ2-2, the V gene TRBV13; 10 positions match TRBD1. Trimming at V came to 2 bases and at J to 7 bases, leaving 7 bases not matched to a gene. The CDR3 loop spans 16 amino acids. Germline V lookup: CDR1 PRHDT, CDR2 FYEKMQ (reference sequence). CDR3 amino acids: CASSLSRQGAHGELFF. DNA for the CDR3: TGTGCCAGCAGCTTATCCAGACAGGGGGCTCACGGGGAGCTGTTTTTT.

The chain carries TRBV2 and TRBJ1-5; 8 bases are shared with TRBD1. Losses at the gene ends were 4 bases for V and 7 bases for J; bases not matched to a gene: 6. The CDR3 runs 14 residues. Germline CDR1 and CDR2: SNHLY and FYNNEI. CDR3 amino acids: CASSGRGRNQPQHF. The CDR3 DNA reads TGTGCCAGCAGTGGCAGGGGGCGGAACCAGCCCCAGCATTTT.

The chain is built from TRBV5-1 and TRBJ2-2, with 9 bases fitting TRBD2. The CDR3 consists of 16 residues. Germline V gene lookup returns CDR1 SGHRS and CDR2 YFSETQ. With 4 bases clipped from V and 7 bases from J, the junction kept 11 bases outside the gene matches. CDR3 in DNA: TGCGCCAGCAGCCCAAATAGCGGGAGAGGTCGCGGGGAGCTGTTTTTT. It specifies CASSPNSGRGRGELFF.

The rearrangement joins TRBV28 to TRBJ2-3, with 10 nucleotides matching TRBD2. The length of the CDR3 is 13 residues. With 6 bases clipped from V and 9 bases from J, the junction kept 6 bases outside the gene matches. Germline lookup yields CDR1 MDHEN and CDR2 SYDVKM. In nucleotides, the CDR3 is TGTGCCAGCAGGTCAACTAGCGGGAAGACGCAGTATTTT. It specifies CASRSTSGKTQYF.

This sequence joins TRBV2 and TRBJ2-7; D uncertain. Germline V gene lookup returns CDR1 SNHLY and CDR2 FYNNEI. Trimming pared 3 bases from V and 3 bases from J, leaving 12 bases between. This CDR3 is built from 14 residues. CDR3 sequence reads: CASSERGRIYEQYF. DNA for the CDR3: TGTGCCAGCAGTGAGAGAGGCAGAATCTACGAGCAGTACTTC.

This sequence joins TRBV25-1 and TRBJ1-5, with 10 bases lining up with TRBD1. V trimming: 4 bases; J trimming: 4 bases; junction bases outside the gene matches: 10. Germline V lookup: CDR1 MGHDK, CDR2 SYGVNS. This CDR3 contains 17 residues. As DNA, the CDR3 is TGTGCCAGCAGTGGCGACAGGGGGCTTACCCATAATCAGCCCCAGCATTTT. It specifies CASSGDRGLTHNQPQHF. Full variable domain (missing parts from reference TRBV25-1 and TRBJ1-5): EADIYQTPRYLVIGTGKKITLECSQTMGHDKMYWYQQDPGMELHLIHYSYGVNSTEKGDLSSESTVSRIRTEHFPLTLESARPSHTSQYLCASSGDRGLTHNQPQHFGDGTRLSIL.

CDR3 in DNA: TGCAGCGTTAACAGGGGGCTGAGAACTGAAGCTTTCTTT. Its protein product is CSVNRGLRTEAFF. V is TRBV29-1 and J is TRBJ1-1, with TRBD1 identical over 9 bases. The CDR3 spans 13 residues. Germline V CDR1 and CDR2: SQVTM, ANQGSEA. V was clipped by 5 bases and J by 5 bases; unmatched bases: 6.

Here the CDR3 reads CASSLNSGYEQYF. The CDR3 coding sequence is TGTGCCAGCAGCTTGAATTCAGGCTACGAGCAGTACTTC. The rearrangement uses TRBV5-5 and TRBJ2-7; D is uncertain. The V gene's germline CDR1 is SGHKS and CDR2 YYEKEE (reference sequence). V was pared by 1 base and J by 3 bases, with 8 bases between. This CDR3 has 13 amino acids.

The rearrangement links TRBV11-2 to TRBJ1-2; 7 bases map to TRBD1. This CDR3 comprises 13 residues. The V segment lost 1 base and the J segment 7 bases; nucleotides outside the gene matches: 3. Germline CDR1 is SGHAT and CDR2 is FQNNGV. CDR3 sequence: CASSLARGSGYTF. The CDR3 DNA reads as TGTGCCAGCAGCTTAGCCAGGGGGAGTGGCTACACCTTC.